This T cell receptor beta chain was retrieved from a study of radiation and T cells in renal cell carcinoma. Study-wide results and limits: From baseline, blood top tumor clonotypes peaked at 2 weeks post-radiation.

Regarding this clone: The antigen is not known.

Time point meaning: baseline pretreatment blood. Treatment given: 15 Gy SBRT to primary tumor, nephrectomy 4 weeks later. Blood was sampled at baseline, 2 weeks and 4 weeks after SBRT. The patient's renal cell carcinoma had clear cell pathology. Using immunoSEQ multiplex PCR, the repertoire was profiled, and TCRdb retains in-frame clones only, with some absent. This sample has 70,000 to 100,000 clones; 82% occur once, and the top ten carry around 6.3%. The sample consisted of blood, taken from a patient whose treatment included radiotherapy and nephrectomy. The clonotype was recovered from a man aged 55 to 70 with renal cell carcinoma.

CDR3 residues: CAWSRRQNTGELFF. In nucleotides, the CDR3 is TGTGCCTGGAGTAGAAGACAGAACACCGGGGAGCTGTTTTTT. This chain uses TRBV30 with TRBJ2-2; D gene uncertain. This CDR3 has 14 residues. Trimming stripped 2 bases from V and 1 base from J, with 8 bases between. Looked up from germline, CDR1 is GTSNPN and CDR2 is SVGIG (reference sequence).